The clone carrying this T cell receptor (beta chain) was recorded once. The antigen is not known. This record comes from a study of CD8 T cells in ankylosing spondylitis. The study's findings and limits: What appeared characteristic of ankylosing spondylitis blood was a TCR beta motif of eight highly homologous variants. A subset of motif variants has previously been described in the synovial fluid and blood of reactive arthritis.

Germline loops: CDR1 KGHSH, CDR2 LQKENI. This CDR3 is built from 16 residues. The germline V and J ends were trimmed by 1 base and 5 bases, with 12 bases remaining between them. The TCR beta libraries were generated through quantitative 5'-RACE incorporating molecular barcodes. Via MiXCR, TCRdb re-called the 5' RACE reads, giving one row per CDR3 protein. The table lists fewer than 450,000 distinct CDR3 sequences, roughly 15% of them singletons, with approximately 1% in the top ten. The sequenced sample was blood, either unsorted or a sorted T cell fraction (not recorded which). The clonotype originates from a male donor with ankylosing spondylitis. This sequence joins TRBV18 and TRBJ1-6; TRBD1 might be the D (6 bases). The CDR3 loop is CASSPRYRDDNSPLHF. The CDR3 DNA sequence: TGTGCCAGCTCACCACGGTACAGGGACGATAATTCACCCCTCCACTTT.